A single sample is the source of the 25 T cell receptor beta chains below, sequenced in a study of vaccination and CD4 T cells after COVID-19. Antigens for these TCRs are unknown. The treatment is: roughly 11-day PBMC culture with coronavirus spike peptide pools or control peptides (ViraFEST assay). Scientists ran DNA taken from cultured CD4+ T cells through the Oncomine TCR Beta short-read assay for sequencing. TCRdb reprocessed the PCR reads with MiXCR, giving one entry per CDR3 protein. The data show 13,000 or so distinct CDR3 sequences, about 50% seen once. The sequenced sample consisted of CD4+ T cells from blood, cultured in vitro. These receptors were collected from a human donor who had recovered from COVID-19.

The chain is built from TRBV12-3 or TRBV12-4 and TRBJ1-5, with 10 positions matching TRBD1. V lost 6 bases and J lost 7; bases outside the gene matches: 6. This CDR3 is built from 14 residues. The CDR3 loop is CASSGQGVDQPQHF. The CDR3 DNA reads TGTGCCAGCAGCGGACAGGGGGTGGACCAGCCCCAGCATTTT.

V and J are TRBV6-5 and TRBJ2-7, with D possibly TRBD2 on 6 matching bases. V shed 0 bases and J shed 5 bases, with 14 bases lying between them. Germline lookup yields CDR1 MNHEY and CDR2 SVGAGI. The CDR3 is 15 residues long. The chain's CDR3 is CASSYSGGNVHEQYF. The CDR3, as DNA: TGTGCCAGCAGTTACTCTGGGGGGAACGTCCACGAGCAGTACTTC.

There are a few counts of this clonotype. This chain uses TRBV6-1 with TRBJ1-5; D perhaps matches TRBD1 (6 bases). CDR1 is MNHNS and CDR2 is SASEGT in the germline V gene. The CDR3 totals 14 residues. The V end was cut by 7 bases, the J end by 1 base, with 11 bases between. The CDR3 region is CASKRGGSNQPQHF. As DNA, the CDR3 is TGTGCCAGCAAAAGAGGGGGGAGCAATCAGCCCCAGCATTTT.

The count of this clonotype is one. V usage is TRBV20-1 and J usage is TRBJ1-5; D uncertain. The CDR3 loop spans 13 amino acids. Germline-derived CDR1 and CDR2 are DFQATT and SNEGSKA (reference sequence). Trimming took off 4 bases at V and 4 bases at J, with 11 bases between the two ends. The CDR3 spells CSAIERVNQPQHF. The CDR3 DNA sequence: TGCAGTGCTATAGAACGGGTAAATCAGCCCCAGCATTTT.

This chain links TRBV5-4 with TRBJ2-3; D is uncertain. Germline V gene lookup returns CDR1 SGHNT and CDR2 YYREEE (reference sequence). V lost 6 bases and J 1 base, leaving 9 bases between the germline ends. This CDR3 region has 13 residues. CDR3 protein: CASTLYGTDTQYF. CDR3 DNA sequence: TGTGCCAGCACCCTTTATGGCACAGATACGCAGTATTTT.

The chain has TRBV5-4 and TRBJ2-2; the match to TRBD2 covers 9 bases. The germline V gene has CDR1 SGHNT and CDR2 YYREEE (reference sequence). The CDR3 extends over 17 amino acids. V dropped 4 bases and J dropped 2; count of bases not matched to a gene: 9. The CDR3 protein is CASSPPGLAENTGELFF. As DNA, the CDR3 is TGTGCCAGCAGCCCACCGGGACTAGCAGAAAACACCGGGGAGCTGTTTTTT.

Here the CDR3 reads CASGWGAGNQPQHF. The CDR3 nucleotides are TGTGCCAGTGGTTGGGGGGCTGGGAATCAGCCCCAGCATTTT. The rearrangement uses TRBV19 and TRBJ1-5; weak D call: TRBD1 (6 bases). V lost 8 bases to trimming and J lost 4 bases, with 15 bases between them. The CDR3 has 14 residues. Germline lookup yields CDR1 LNHDA and CDR2 SQIVND (reference sequence).

This clonotype showed up just a few times. The chain is built from TRBV7-8 and TRBJ2-6; D is unresolved. The germline CDR1 and CDR2 sequences are SGHVS and FQNEAQ. This CDR3 has 14 residues. Trimming removed 4 bases at V and 0 bases at J, with 4 bases between. The CDR3: CASSWDSGANVLTF. CDR3 sequence (DNA): TGTGCCAGCAGCTGGGACTCTGGGGCCAACGTCCTGACTTTC.

The gene calls are TRBV19 and TRBJ2-7, with 11 bases matching TRBD1. Trimming at V came to 8 bases and at J to 3 bases, leaving 3 bases not matched to a gene. Germline V gene data show CDR1 as LNHDA and CDR2 as SQIVND (reference sequence). This CDR3 is 13 amino acids long. CDR3: CASSGTGGYEQYF. The CDR3 nucleotides read TGTGCCAGTTCCGGGACAGGGGGCTACGAGCAGTACTTC.

This chain connects TRBV20-1 to TRBJ2-7; no clear D. The CDR3 extends over 17 amino acids. Looked up from germline, CDR1 is DFQATT and CDR2 is SNEGSKA (reference sequence). Trimming removed 5 bases at V and 0 bases at J, with 23 bases between. The CDR3 sequence: CSALGSPSATRSYEQYF. Here the CDR3 DNA reads TGCAGTGCTTTAGGCTCCCCTTCGGCGACGCGCTCCTACGAGCAGTACTTC.

V and J are TRBV2 and TRBJ2-5, with 7 bases lining up with TRBD2. Germline trimming cut 2 bases from V and 5 bases from J; bases unmatched to any gene: 8. The CDR3 totals 15 residues. CDR1 and CDR2 (germline): SNHLY, FYNNEI. CDR3 DNA: TGTGCCAGCAGTGAATTCGGGACTAATTTCGAGACCCAGTACTTC. This gives the protein CASSEFGTNFETQYF.

This clonotype was seen a few times. The rearrangement links TRBV5-1 to TRBJ2-2; 8 nucleotides agree with TRBD2. Germline V gene lookup returns CDR1 SGHRS and CDR2 YFSETQ. Trimming cost V 0 bases and J 1 base; bases outside gene matches: 5. The CDR3 length is 17 residues. The CDR3 DNA follows: TGCGCCAGCAGCTTGGATTCCACTAGCGGGAACACCGGGGAGCTGTTTTTT. Encoded protein: CASSLDSTSGNTGELFF.

The CDR3 protein is CASSHSTEHNEQFF. The CDR3 nucleotides are TGTGCCAGCAGCCATAGCACCGAGCACAATGAGCAGTTCTTC. The genes are TRBV4-2 and TRBJ2-1; D is ambiguous. Trimming took off 3 bases at V and 5 bases at J, with 11 bases between the two ends. The length of the CDR3 is 14 residues. The germline V gene has CDR1 LGHNA and CDR2 YNFKEQ.

The chain carries TRBV4-1 and TRBJ1-5, with 10 bases lining up with TRBD1. The length of the CDR3 is 13 residues. Germline CDR1 is MGHRA and CDR2 is YSYEKL. Trimming removed 8 bases from V and 4 bases from J; junction bases left unmatched: 2. The CDR3 loop is CASGGQGNQPQHF. CDR3 DNA sequence: TGCGCCAGCGGGGGACAGGGGAATCAGCCCCAGCATTTT.

This sequence joins TRBV27 and TRBJ1-5, with a possible D match to TRBD1 (5 bases). Germline assignment: CDR1 MNHEY and CDR2 SMNVEV (reference sequence). Trimming took off 5 bases at V and 2 bases at J, with 13 bases between the two ends. This CDR3 spans 15 amino acids. CDR3 DNA: TGTGCCAGCAGTACGGGGGTGGAAGGCAATCAGCCCCAGCATTTT. This encodes CASSTGVEGNQPQHF.

This clonotype appeared a single time. This chain uses TRBV7-2 with TRBJ2-1; 10 bases fit TRBD2. The CDR3 has 16 amino acids. J lost 6 bases, V lost 4 bases, and 9 bases had no gene match. Germline V gene data show CDR1 as SGHTA and CDR2 as FQGNSA. The DNA for the CDR3 is TGTGCCAGCAGCTCCACCGGGACTAGCGTATTCAATGAGCAGTTCTTC. This translates into CASSSTGTSVFNEQFF.

The chain has TRBV27 and TRBJ2-1; 14 bases fit TRBD2. Germline V gene data show CDR1 as MNHEY and CDR2 as SMNVEV (reference sequence). CDR3 size: 16 residues. The junction had 6 bases not matched to a gene; V was cut back by 7 bases and J by 4 bases. As DNA, the CDR3 is TGTGCCAGCAACCTGGGACTAGCGGGAGTTTACAATGAGCAGTTCTTC. Protein sequence: CASNLGLAGVYNEQFF.

This chain connects TRBV25-1 to TRBJ1-1; tentatively, D is TRBD1 (6 bases). This CDR3 spans 14 amino acids. V was cut by 7 bases and J by 2 bases, with 14 bases left in between. Germline V gene sequence: CDR1 MGHDK, CDR2 SYGVNS. The CDR3 DNA reads TGTGCCAGCATCGCCGACAGGCCCAACACTGAAGCTTTCTTT. Its translation: CASIADRPNTEAFF.

This clonotype was seen more than once but under ten times. The chain has TRBV7-8 and TRBJ1-1, with TRBD1 matching 9 bases. Germline CDR1 SGHVS, CDR2 FQNEAQ. V dropped 0 bases and J dropped 1; count of bases not matched to a gene: 3. CDR3 size: 16 residues. CDR3 protein: CASSLAMGQGNTEAFF. DNA for the CDR3: TGTGCCAGCAGCTTAGCGATGGGACAGGGGAACACTGAAGCTTTCTTT.

The table lists this clonotype with a few counts. CDR3 residues: CSARDDVRGHTGELFF. CDR3 coding DNA: TGCAGTGCTAGAGATGACGTCAGGGGGCACACCGGGGAGCTGTTTTTT. This chain connects TRBV20-1 to TRBJ2-2; 8 positions match TRBD1. Germline values: CDR1 DFQATT, CDR2 SNEGSKA (reference sequence). The CDR3 is 16 residues long. J was trimmed by 3 bases and V by 0 bases; bases with no gene match: 6.

The J gene is TRBJ1-1, the V gene TRBV7-9; D unclear. V was trimmed by 3 bases and J by 1 base, leaving 9 bases between them. This CDR3 comprises 14 residues. Looked up from germline, CDR1 is SEHNR and CDR2 is FQNEAQ (reference sequence). The DNA of the CDR3 is TGTGCCAGCAGCTTCCCAGCCAGGAACACTGAAGCTTTCTTT. Its translation is CASSFPARNTEAFF.

The chain couples TRBV7-6 to TRBJ2-2; possibly TRBD2 for D (5 bases). The CDR3 extends over 17 amino acids. The V end lost 2 bases, the J end lost 6 bases, and 19 bases lay between the germline ends. CDR1 is SGHVS and CDR2 is FNYEAQ in the germline V gene. The CDR3 bases are TGTGCCAGCAGCTTACGGTCATGGACTGTTATGCCCGGGGAGCTGTTTTTT. It yields the protein CASSLRSWTVMPGELFF. Variable domain in full (rest from reference TRBV7-6 and TRBJ2-2): GAGVSQSPRYKVTKRGQDVALRCDPISGHVSLYWYRQALGQGPEFLTYFNYEAQQDKSGLPNDRFSAERPEGSISTLTIQRTEQRDSAMYRCASSLRSWTVMPGELFFGEGSRLTVL.

The genes are TRBV7-2 and TRBJ1-2; 9 positions agree with TRBD1. CDR3 length: 16 residues. CDR1 SGHTA and CDR2 FQGNSA come from the germline V gene. V lost 5 bases, J lost 4 bases, and 11 bases stayed unmatched. The CDR3: CASSHSGTGQGYGYTF. Written as DNA, the CDR3 is TGTGCCAGCAGCCATTCCGGGACAGGGCAGGGCTATGGCTACACCTTC. Full variable domain (outside the CDR3, taken from reference TRBV7-2 and TRBJ1-2): GAGVSQSPSNKVTEKGKDVELRCDPISGHTALYWYRQSLGQGLEFLIYFQGNSAPDKSGLPSDRFSAERTGGSVSTLTIQRTQQEDSAVYLCASSHSGTGQGYGYTFGSGTRLTVV.

The rearrangement uses TRBV10-1 and TRBJ1-1; maybe TRBD1 (6 bases). The CDR3 runs 18 residues. CDR1 is WNHNN and CDR2 is SYGVQD in the germline V gene (reference sequence). V lost 1 base and J lost 3, with 21 bases in between. The CDR3 region is CASSELVRGGRSYTEAFF. DNA for the CDR3: TGCGCCAGCAGTGAGTTGGTAAGGGGGGGCCGATCTTACACTGAAGCTTTCTTT.

The V call is TRBV20-1, the J call TRBJ1-5, with D possibly being TRBD1 (6 bases). Trimming shortened V by 3 bases and J by 7 bases, and 13 bases separated the two germline ends. CDR1 and CDR2 (germline): DFQATT, SNEGSKA (reference sequence). The CDR3 contains 13 residues. CDR3: CSASSGARQPQHF. DNA of the CDR3: TGCAGTGCTAGCTCAGGGGCGCGGCAGCCCCAGCATTTT.